Shown below are 27 T cell receptor beta chains from a single sample sequenced in a study of blood T cell repertoires in COVID-19. Sequencing used immunoSEQ multiplex PCR; TCRdb keeps in-frame clones, though not all of them. The profile covers more than 350,000 clones, with around nine tenths appearing a single time and roughly 1.4% taken by the ten largest. Sequencing was carried out using PBMCs or T cells enriched from blood (not recorded which). The receptors were sampled from a young woman who had been exposed to COVID-19.

V is TRBV9 and J is TRBJ1-1; D is ambiguous. In germline, CDR1 is SGDLS, CDR2 YYNGEE. There are 14 residues in the CDR3. Trimming removed 4 bases from V and 5 bases from J, with 15 bases in between. Here the CDR3 DNA reads TGTGCCAGCAGCCCGTTCCTTCCGGGGACTGAAGCTTTCTTT. This codes for CASSPFLPGTEAFF.

The chain recombines TRBV6-5 with TRBJ2-7; 14 nucleotides agree with TRBD2. In germline, CDR1 is MNHEY, CDR2 SVGAGI. V shed 4 bases and J 2 bases; nucleotides not matched to a gene: 4. The CDR3 has 16 amino acids. This chain's CDR3 is CASSSGLAGGPYEQYF. The CDR3 DNA reads as TGTGCCAGCAGTTCCGGACTAGCGGGAGGTCCCTACGAGCAGTACTTC.

The J gene is TRBJ1-1, the V gene TRBV19, with 8 bases that match TRBD1. V shed 2 bases, J shed 5 bases, and the junction held 7 bases outside the gene matches. Looked up from germline, CDR1 is LNHDA and CDR2 is SQIVND (reference sequence). The CDR3 covers 15 residues. The CDR3 DNA reads TGTGCCAGTAGTATAAACAGGGGGTTCGGAACTGAAGCTTTCTTT. It yields the protein CASSINRGFGTEAFF.

The chain employs TRBV6-5 and TRBJ2-1; the match to TRBD1 covers 8 bases. There are 15 residues in the CDR3. From germline, CDR1 is MNHEY and CDR2 SVGAGI. V trimming: 5 bases; J trimming: 1 base; junction bases outside the gene matches: 4. The CDR3 nucleotides read TGTGCCAGCAGTCGACAGGGGAGTTCCTACAATGAGCAGTTCTTC. It yields the protein CASSRQGSSYNEQFF.

The V call is TRBV29-1, the J call TRBJ2-7, with TRBD1 identical over 8 bases. Germline-derived CDR1 and CDR2 are SQVTM and ANQGSEA. This CDR3 comprises 12 residues. Trimming at V came to 5 bases and at J to 5 bases, leaving 5 bases not matched to a gene. The CDR3 region is CSVKDRENEQYF. CDR3 nucleotide sequence: TGCAGCGTTAAGGACAGGGAAAACGAGCAGTACTTC.

This clone was seen a single time. The gene calls are TRBV28 and TRBJ2-1; maybe TRBD1 (6 bases). Per the germline V gene, CDR1 is MDHEN and CDR2 is SYDVKM. V was cut by 1 base and J by 5 bases, with 9 bases left in between. The CDR3 is made up of 14 amino acids. In DNA, the CDR3 is TGTGCCAGCAGTTTATCAGGGGCGGACAATGAGCAGTTCTTC. This sequence encodes CASSLSGADNEQFF.

V usage is TRBV29-1 and J usage is TRBJ2-7; D may be TRBD1 (6 bases). The germline gives CDR1 SQVTM, CDR2 ANQGSEA. The CDR3 extends over 13 amino acids. Deletions cut 4 bases from V and 1 base from J, with 11 bases between. The CDR3 loop is CSVAQGVSYEQYF. The CDR3 nucleotides are TGCAGCGTTGCACAGGGTGTGTCCTACGAGCAGTACTTC.

The chain has TRBV29-1 and TRBJ2-7; D unresolved. Germline V CDR1 and CDR2: SQVTM, ANQGSEA. Deletions cut 4 bases from V and 6 bases from J, with 13 bases between. This CDR3 has 12 residues. CDR3 protein: CSVVVPPAEQYF. As DNA, the CDR3 is TGCAGCGTTGTAGTGCCGCCTGCCGAGCAGTACTTC.

This clone was seen repeatedly, ten times or more. CDR3 protein: CASSQSGQGESPLHF. The CDR3, as DNA: TGTGCCAGCAGCCAATCTGGACAGGGAGAATCACCCCTCCACTTT. The chain is built from TRBV16 and TRBJ1-6; TRBD1 matches at 8 bases. The CDR3 length is 15 residues. The V gene end was trimmed by 0 bases and the J gene end by 10 bases; junction bases not matched to a gene: 5. The V gene's germline CDR1 is KGHSY and CDR2 FQNENV.

The J gene is TRBJ1-6, the V gene TRBV4-2, with D unclear. CDR3 length: 15 amino acids. CDR1 is LGHNA, CDR2 YNFKEQ, per germline. Deletions cut 3 bases from V and 5 bases from J, with 11 bases between. For the CDR3, the DNA is TGTGCCAGCAGCCAGATGGACGGGGATAATTCACCCCTCCACTTT. The encoded protein is CASSQMDGDNSPLHF.

The rearrangement joins TRBV18 to TRBJ1-1; 8 bases are shared with TRBD1. CDR3 size: 18 residues. Germline CDR1 and CDR2: KGHSH and LQKENI. Losses at the gene ends were 2 bases for V and 1 base for J; bases not matched to a gene: 12. The CDR3 protein is CASSPRSNRGNGNTEAFF. The CDR3 DNA sequence: TGTGCCAGCTCACCAAGGTCCAACAGGGGGAATGGGAACACTGAAGCTTTCTTT.

This rearrangement joins TRBV7-9 to TRBJ2-1; D unresolved. The CDR3 totals 17 residues. Trimming took off 0 bases at V and 0 bases at J, with 12 bases between the two ends. Germline CDR1 is SEHNR and CDR2 is FQNEAQ (reference sequence). CDR3 region: CASSLALGGSSYNEQFF. CDR3 in DNA: TGTGCCAGCAGCTTAGCGCTAGGCGGAAGCTCCTACAATGAGCAGTTCTTC. Based on the CDR3 plus reference TRBV7-9 and TRBJ2-1, the full variable domain is DTGVSQNPRHKITKRGQNVTFRCDPISEHNRLYWYRQTLGQGPEFLTYFQNEAQLEKSRLLSDRFSAERPKGSFSTLEIQRTEQGDSAMYLCASSLALGGSSYNEQFFGPGTRLTVL.

The genes are TRBV7-3 and TRBJ1-3; D not certain. The V gene's germline CDR1 is SGHTA and CDR2 FQGTGA. V gave up 1 base and J gave up 0 bases, with 19 bases separating them. CDR3 size: 19 residues. CDR3 sequence: CASSLITGSFRSSGNTIYF. As DNA, the CDR3 is TGTGCCAGCAGCTTAATTACGGGATCATTTCGGAGCTCTGGAAACACCATATATTTT.

The V and J genes are TRBV18 and TRBJ2-5; weak D call: TRBD1 (5 bases). Looked up from germline, CDR1 is KGHSH and CDR2 is LQKENI. The ends were cut back, 2 bases at V and 5 bases at J, with 9 bases in the middle. The CDR3 length is 13 residues. CDR3 nucleotides: TGTGCCAGCTCACCAACAAGGGGCGAGACCCAGTACTTC. It specifies CASSPTRGETQYF.

The chain couples TRBV6-5 to TRBJ2-7, with a weak D call TRBD2 (6 bases). The CDR3 is 15 amino acids. V dropped 5 bases and J dropped 3 bases, with 17 bases sitting between them. Germline V lookup: CDR1 MNHEY, CDR2 SVGAGI. The CDR3 here is CASSTSKGLSYEQYF. In DNA, the CDR3 is TGTGCCAGCAGTACATCTAAGGGACTCAGCTACGAGCAGTACTTC.

The table lists this clone with a count of one. The rearrangement uses TRBV2 and TRBJ2-3, with D tentatively TRBD2 (6 bases). Trimming removed 6 bases from V and 5 bases from J, with 15 bases in between. The germline V gene has CDR1 SNHLY and CDR2 FYNNEI. The CDR3 length is 14 residues. The CDR3: CASSGWGEGDTQYF. The CDR3 coding sequence is TGTGCCAGCAGCGGGTGGGGGGAAGGAGATACGCAGTATTTT.

The chain employs TRBV24-1 and TRBJ2-1; D is perhaps TRBD2 (5 bases). Germline-derived CDR1 and CDR2 are KGHDR and SFDVKD. The CDR3 length is 14 residues. V lost 9 bases and J 5 bases, leaving 16 bases between the germline ends. The CDR3 region is CATADQRRHNEQFF. The CDR3 nucleotides read TGTGCCACCGCTGACCAGCGGCGTCACAATGAGCAGTTCTTC.

The J gene is TRBJ1-2, the V gene TRBV27; D is unclear. The germline CDR1 and CDR2 sequences are MNHEY and SMNVEV (reference sequence). Between the trimmed V and J ends, which lost 5 bases and 2 bases, there was a span of 24 bases. This CDR3 region has 18 residues. CDR3 nucleotide sequence: TGTGCCAGCAGTCTACGAGGGAGGAGTTTTCAACCAAACTATGGCTACACCTTC. Translating it yields CASSLRGRSFQPNYGYTF.

This clone was counted a few times. CDR3: CSVRQGSDNSPLHF. The CDR3 DNA reads TGCAGCGTGCGTCAGGGGTCCGACAATTCACCCCTCCACTTT. The V call is TRBV29-1, the J call TRBJ1-6; D may be TRBD1 (6 bases). The germline V gene has CDR1 SQVTM and CDR2 ANQGSEA. With 6 bases removed from V and 7 bases from J, the gap between germline ends came to 16 bases. The CDR3 runs to 14 residues.

The V call is TRBV7-6, the J call TRBJ2-5, with 8 bases aligning to TRBD2. V lost 6 bases to trimming and J lost 4 bases; unmatched junction nucleotides: 13. The CDR3 is 16 residues long. Germline assignment: CDR1 SGHVS and CDR2 FNYEAQ. CDR3 sequence (DNA): TGTGCCAGCAGTTTACTACGGGGTAGCGGGGTAGAGACCCAGTACTTC. This translates into CASSLLRGSGVETQYF.

This chain links TRBV28 with TRBJ1-2, with D tentatively TRBD1 (6 bases). The CDR3 totals 17 residues. The V end lost 6 bases, the J end lost 5 bases, and 25 bases lay between the germline ends. Germline lookup yields CDR1 MDHEN and CDR2 SYDVKM. The CDR3 here is CASSLPLSPGQAYGYTF. The CDR3 DNA is TGTGCCAGCAGCCTTCCTCTTTCGCCGGGACAAGCGTATGGCTACACCTTC.

The rearrangement joins TRBV3-1 (or the pseudogene TRBV3-2) to TRBJ1-3, with D tentatively TRBD1 (6 bases). The CDR3 contains 15 residues. Germline CDR1 and CDR2: LGHDT and YNNKEL (reference sequence). V dropped 4 bases and J dropped 0 bases, with 10 bases sitting between them. The CDR3 loop reads CASSPDRISGNTIYF. The CDR3 DNA reads as TGTGCCAGCAGCCCGGACAGAATCTCTGGAAACACCATATATTTT.

The chain recombines TRBV3-1 (or the pseudogene TRBV3-2) with TRBJ1-2; D uncertain. Deletions cut 1 base from V and 5 bases from J, with 14 bases between. The CDR3 runs 15 residues. Germline loops: CDR1 LGHDT, CDR2 YNNKEL (reference sequence). The CDR3 spells CASSQGPHGDYGYTF. In DNA, the CDR3 is TGTGCCAGCAGCCAAGGCCCCCACGGGGATTATGGCTACACCTTC.

V gene TRBV29-1 combines with J gene TRBJ2-7; 10 nucleotides align to TRBD1. CDR1 is SQVTM and CDR2 is ANQGSEA in the germline V gene. This CDR3 is 12 amino acids long. The junction had 6 bases not matched to a gene; V was cut back by 6 bases and J by 7 bases. CDR3 protein: CSVADRGTEQYF. The CDR3 region has the DNA TGCAGCGTCGCGGACAGGGGGACGGAGCAGTACTTC.

This chain connects TRBV11-2 to TRBJ2-1; TRBD2 aligns across 10 bases. V shed 1 base, J shed 4 bases, and the junction held 1 base outside the gene matches. The CDR3 totals 15 residues. Germline CDR1 is SGHAT and CDR2 is FQNNGV. The CDR3 here is CASSLVSGGYNEQFF. CDR3 in DNA: TGTGCCAGCAGCTTAGTTAGCGGGGGGTACAATGAGCAGTTCTTC. Complete variable domain (other parts from reference TRBV11-2 and TRBJ2-1): EAGVAQSPRYKIIEKRQSVAFWCNPISGHATLYWYQQILGQGPKLLIQFQNNGVVDDSQLPKDRFSAERLKGVDSTLKIQPAKLEDSAVYLCASSLVSGGYNEQFFGPGTRLTVL.

This clone was counted only a few times. The rearrangement links TRBV7-9 to TRBJ1-1; 11 positions agree with TRBD1. V lost 0 bases, J lost 0 bases, and 3 bases stayed unmatched. The CDR3 is 17 amino acids. CDR1 and CDR2 (germline): SEHNR, FQNEAQ (reference sequence). CDR3 sequence reads: CASSLAGQGVMNTEAFF. The CDR3 DNA is TGTGCCAGCAGCTTAGCGGGACAGGGGGTAATGAACACTGAAGCTTTCTTT.

V and J are TRBV29-1 and TRBJ1-2; unclear D gene. The germline V gene has CDR1 SQVTM and CDR2 ANQGSEA. V gave up 7 bases and J gave up 0 bases, with 21 bases separating them. The CDR3 length is 16 residues. CDR3 DNA: TGCAGCGCATTCCAAGCGACGGAAACTGCTAACTATGGCTACACCTTC. This translates into CSAFQATETANYGYTF.